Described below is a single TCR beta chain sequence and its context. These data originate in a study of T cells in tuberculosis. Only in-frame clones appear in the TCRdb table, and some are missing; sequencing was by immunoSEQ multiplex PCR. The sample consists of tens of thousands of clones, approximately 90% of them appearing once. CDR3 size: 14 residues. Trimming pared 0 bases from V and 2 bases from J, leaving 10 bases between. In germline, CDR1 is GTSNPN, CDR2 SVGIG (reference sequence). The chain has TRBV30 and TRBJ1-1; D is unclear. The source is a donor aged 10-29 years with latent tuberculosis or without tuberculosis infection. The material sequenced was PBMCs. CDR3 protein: CAWSVNSLNTEAFF. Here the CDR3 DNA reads TGTGCCTGGAGTGTAAACAGTCTCAACACTGAAGCTTTCTTT.